The 23 T cell receptor beta chains below were found in one sample sequenced in a study of identical twins. TCRdb re-analysed the 5' RACE reads in MiXCR, keeping a single row per CDR3 protein. The repertoire has approximately 680,000 distinct CDR3 sequences, just over 7% of them found once; the top ten carry 1.6%. These records were also assigned to another study, of yellow fever vaccine responses in identical twins.

The sample taken for sequencing was PBMCs. The receptors here all came from a woman younger than 35 in good health.

This clonotype was seen repeatedly, ten times or more. J is TRBJ2-1 and V is TRBV10-3; TRBD2 matches 13 bases. V trimming: 4 bases; J trimming: 1 base; junction bases outside the gene matches: 7. The CDR3 is 18 residues long. Germline V gene data show CDR1 as ENHRY and CDR2 as SYGVKD. CDR3 DNA sequence: TGTGCCATCAGTGCCGGACTAGCGGGAGTCGAGTCCTACAATGAGCAGTTCTTC. Translation gives CAISAGLAGVESYNEQFF.

This clonotype has more than one count but fewer than ten. V and J are TRBV7-9 and TRBJ2-1; D is possibly TRBD2 (6 bases). Trimming left V 4 bases short and J 5 bases short, with 18 bases between. The CDR3 contains 16 residues. Germline CDR1 reads SEHNR; CDR2 reads FQNEAQ (reference sequence). The CDR3 loop is CASSYTMGLLDNEQFF. CDR3 nucleotide sequence: TGTGCCAGCAGCTACACCATGGGACTTCTAGACAATGAGCAGTTCTTC.

This clonotype showed up many times. The chain uses TRBV12-3 or TRBV12-4 and TRBJ2-1; 8 nucleotides agree with TRBD2. CDR3 length: 13 residues. V lost 6 bases to trimming and J lost 10 bases; unmatched junction nucleotides: 8. The DNA for the CDR3 is TGTGCCAGCAGCCTACGGGGGGGCAGGGAGCAGTTCTTC. It yields the protein CASSLRGGREQFF.

Ten or more counts support this clonotype. This sequence joins TRBV2 and TRBJ1-2; D not resolved. Trimming stripped 3 bases from V and 2 bases from J, with 10 bases between. CDR1 is SNHLY and CDR2 is FYNNEI in the germline V gene. CDR3 size: 14 residues. CDR3 in amino acids: CASSDSGMNYGYTF. CDR3 sequence (DNA): TGTGCCAGCAGTGACTCGGGAATGAACTATGGCTACACCTTC.

This clonotype was seen a handful of times. V and J are TRBV4-1 and TRBJ1-1, with no clear D. Germline CDR1 MGHRA, CDR2 YSYEKL. The V and J ends lost 1 base and 4 bases respectively, with 10 bases between them. The CDR3 contains 14 residues. CDR3 loop: CASSQGGMVTEAFF. The DNA for the CDR3 is TGCGCCAGCAGCCAAGGTGGAATGGTCACTGAAGCTTTCTTT.

This clonotype was seen many times. The chain couples TRBV4-1 to TRBJ2-3; D perhaps matches TRBD2 (5 bases). Trimming took off 2 bases at V and 0 bases at J, with 9 bases between the two ends. Germline CDR1 MGHRA, CDR2 YSYEKL. The CDR3 consists of 15 residues. CDR3 residues: CASSQLRVSTDTQYF. The CDR3 nucleotides read TGCGCCAGCAGCCAATTGCGGGTTAGCACAGATACGCAGTATTTT.

This clonotype was seen a few times. This chain uses TRBV7-9 with TRBJ2-1; D not resolved. The CDR3 totals 12 residues. Trimming pared 2 bases from V and 10 bases from J, leaving 9 bases between. Germline V gives CDR1 SEHNR, CDR2 FQNEAQ (reference sequence). CDR3 sequence (DNA): TGTGCCAGCAGCTTAAATACCAACGAGCAGTTCTTC. This codes for CASSLNTNEQFF.

This clonotype has only a few counts. The rearrangement joins TRBV12-3 or TRBV12-4 to TRBJ2-1; the match to TRBD2 covers 8 bases. V lost 1 base, J lost 4 bases, and 3 bases stayed unmatched. The CDR3 totals 15 residues. The CDR3 nucleotides are TGTGCCAGCAGTTTAGACGGGGGGGATTACAATGAGCAGTTCTTC. It is translated as CASSLDGGDYNEQFF.

This clonotype appeared many times. The rearrangement uses TRBV2 and TRBJ2-5; D perhaps matches TRBD2 (5 bases). Trimming removed 7 bases at V and 5 bases at J, with 23 bases between. CDR3 size: 16 residues. CDR1 SNHLY and CDR2 FYNNEI come from the germline V gene. Here the CDR3 DNA reads TGTGCCAGCATAGTTCGTCTTCTTTCTAGCCGGGAGACCCAGTACTTC. It codes for CASIVRLLSSRETQYF.

Worth noting for this clonotype: A read error is possible here, since a much larger clone lies one base away. This chain links TRBV5-1 with TRBJ2-7; 10 bases line up with TRBD1. Germline-derived CDR1 and CDR2 are SGHRS and YFSETQ. The CDR3 sequence is 14 residues long. The DNA of the CDR3 is TGCGCCAGCAGCGAGGGGACAGGGGTCTACGAGCAGCACTTC. Amino acids: CASSEGTGVYEQHF.

The chain is built from TRBV20-1 and TRBJ1-1; D unresolved. Germline V gene lookup returns CDR1 DFQATT and CDR2 SNEGSKA (reference sequence). This CDR3 spans 14 amino acids. Between the trimmed V and J ends, which lost 1 base and 1 base, there was a span of 10 bases. Here the CDR3 DNA reads TGCAGTGCTAGAGTATGGGAAGGGAACACTGAAGCTTTCTTT. Translation gives CSARVWEGNTEAFF.

This clonotype was seen ten or more times. This chain connects TRBV6-5 to TRBJ1-5; D remains ambiguous. The V and J ends lost 4 bases and 0 bases respectively, with 10 bases between them. Germline V lookup: CDR1 MNHEY, CDR2 SVGAGI. The CDR3 spans 15 residues. CDR3 nucleotide sequence: TGTGCCAGCAGTTGGGCCATAAATAGCAATCAGCCCCAGCATTTT. It yields the protein CASSWAINSNQPQHF.

The V and J genes are TRBV28 and TRBJ2-2; D gene unclear. CDR1 and CDR2 from the germline V gene are MDHEN and SYDVKM. V was trimmed by 0 bases and J by 1 base, leaving 9 bases between them. This CDR3 contains 16 residues. The CDR3: CASSLWAVKNTGELFF. The CDR3, as DNA: TGTGCCAGCAGTTTATGGGCAGTGAAGAACACCGGGGAGCTGTTTTTT. The whole variable domain, remainder taken from reference TRBV28 and TRBJ2-2, is DVKVTQSSRYLVKRTGEKVFLECVQDMDHENMFWYRQDPGLGLRLIYFSYDVKMKEKGDIPEGYSVSREKKERFSLILESASTNQTSMYLCASSLWAVKNTGELFFGEGSRLTVL.

The V and J genes are TRBV11-2 and TRBJ1-1; TRBD1 aligns across 7 bases. The ends lost 2 bases at V and 1 base at J; junction bases unmatched: 4. This CDR3 has 15 residues. CDR1 and CDR2 from the germline V gene are SGHAT and FQNNGV. The CDR3 protein is CASSLPRTGNTEAFF. The CDR3 DNA reads TGTGCCAGCAGCTTACCCCGGACAGGGAACACTGAAGCTTTCTTT. The whole variable domain, remainder taken from reference TRBV11-2 and TRBJ1-1, is EAGVAQSPRYKIIEKRQSVAFWCNPISGHATLYWYQQILGQGPKLLIQFQNNGVVDDSQLPKDRFSAERLKGVDSTLKIQPAKLEDSAVYLCASSLPRTGNTEAFFGQGTRLTVV.

This clonotype was seen only a few times. The chain couples TRBV7-6 to TRBJ2-5, with 7 bases that match TRBD2. Unmatched junction bases numbered 11, after V lost 6 bases and J lost 4 bases. CDR3 length: 15 amino acids. Per the germline V gene, CDR1 is SGHVS and CDR2 is FNYEAQ. CDR3 DNA: TGTGCCAGCAGTCAGATCACTAGCGCCGTAGAGACCCAGTACTTC. This sequence encodes CASSQITSAVETQYF.

This clonotype was picked up a small number of times. Here the CDR3 reads CASSDDRETKNIQYF. CDR3 coding DNA: TGTGCCAGCAGCGATGACAGGGAAACCAAAAACATTCAGTACTTC. The gene calls are TRBV3-1 and TRBJ2-4; 7 bases agree with TRBD1. The CDR3 runs to 15 residues. V lost 5 bases and J lost 2; bases outside the gene matches: 6. Germline V gene lookup returns CDR1 LGHDT and CDR2 YNNKEL (reference sequence).

This clonotype was seen a few times. The chain joins TRBV20-1 to TRBJ2-7, with 8 bases aligning to TRBD2. This CDR3 spans 12 amino acids. V trimming: 5 bases; J trimming: 7 bases; junction bases outside the gene matches: 7. Germline V gene lookup returns CDR1 DFQATT and CDR2 SNEGSKA (reference sequence). The CDR3 spells CSALDTSGEQYF. The CDR3 DNA is TGCAGTGCTCTCGACACTAGCGGAGAGCAGTACTTC.

At least ten counts were recorded for this clonotype. V gene TRBV7-9 combines with J gene TRBJ1-2, with D uncertain. Per the germline V gene, CDR1 is SEHNR and CDR2 is FQNEAQ (reference sequence). The ends were cut back, 8 bases at V and 2 bases at J, with 21 bases in the middle. The CDR3 spans 16 residues. CDR3 loop: CASALNGPPSNYGYTF. The CDR3 bases are TGTGCCAGCGCCCTGAACGGTCCGCCATCCAACTATGGCTACACCTTC.

This clonotype was found many times. The chain carries TRBV12-3 or TRBV12-4 and TRBJ1-4, with D uncertain. CDR3 size: 15 residues. The V end was cut by 2 bases, the J end by 7 bases, with 14 bases between. The CDR3: CASSLLSPGGEKLFF. In nucleotides, the CDR3 is TGTGCCAGCAGTTTATTGTCTCCAGGCGGTGAAAAACTGTTTTTT.

The CDR3 is CASSLLWTNHNEQFF. Written as DNA, the CDR3 is TGCGCCAGCAGCTTGCTCTGGACAAATCACAATGAGCAGTTCTTC. The genes are TRBV5-1 and TRBJ2-1, with D perhaps TRBD1 (5 bases). This CDR3 has 15 amino acids. CDR1 SGHRS and CDR2 YFSETQ come from the germline V gene. V shed 1 base and J shed 5 bases, with 13 bases lying between them.

The gene calls are TRBV7-8 and TRBJ2-2, with TRBD1 identical over 7 bases. Germline CDR1 is SGHVS and CDR2 is FQNEAQ. The trim removed 8 bases at V and 5 bases at J, leaving 11 bases unmatched. The CDR3 spans 15 residues. The CDR3 DNA is TGTGCCAGCCATCACAGAGGGGGCGATACCGGGGAGCTGTTTTTT. It is translated as CASHHRGGDTGELFF. The whole variable domain, filled in from reference TRBV7-8 and TRBJ2-2, reads GAGVSQSPRYKVAKRGQDVALRCDPISGHVSLFWYQQALGQGPEFLTYFQNEAQLDKSGLPSDRFFAERPEGSVSTLKIQRTQQEDSAVYLCASHHRGGDTGELFFGEGSRLTVL.

This clonotype has only a few counts. The chain joins TRBV4-1 to TRBJ1-2, with D possibly TRBD1 on 5 matching bases. Per the germline V gene, CDR1 is MGHRA and CDR2 is YSYEKL. The CDR3 consists of 14 residues. Trimming pared 1 base from V and 7 bases from J, leaving 13 bases between. DNA of the CDR3: TGCGCCAGCAGCCAAGTTCTAGGGGACGGTGGCTACACCTTC. As protein: CASSQVLGDGGYTF.

This clonotype was detected ten times or more. V gene TRBV5-1 combines with J gene TRBJ2-2, with 8 bases fitting TRBD2. This CDR3 comprises 15 residues. V dropped 3 bases and J dropped 3; count of bases not matched to a gene: 4. Germline V gene data show CDR1 as SGHRS and CDR2 as YFSETQ. The CDR3 is CASSSRTSHTGELFF. Written as DNA, the CDR3 is TGCGCCAGCAGCTCCCGGACTAGCCACACCGGGGAGCTGTTTTTT.